These 22 T cell receptor beta chains originate from one sample sequenced in a study of shared clonotypes between healthy human individuals (dated by TCRdb to the early 2020s). Preparation of the library involved the immunoSEQ multiplex PCR assay. Sourced from immuneACCESS, this table was stored by TCRdb with only in-frame sequences that have V and J called. A share of the clones is absent; for the studies checked, an unresolved V gene accounts for under half, and the remainder has no known explanation. Across this sample there are about 980,000 clones, with 76% seen only once. The ten largest clones represent 1.5% of the sample. The sample comprised memory CD4+ T cells sorted from blood. What the cell subset or site label conveys for this sample: CD45RA-negative fraction. The receptors were sampled from a man aged 18 to 29 in good health.

V and J are TRBV5-1 and TRBJ2-3; D not resolved. From germline, CDR1 is SGHRS and CDR2 YFSETQ. The V end was cut by 0 bases, the J end by 7 bases, with 15 bases between. The CDR3 consists of 15 residues. In nucleotides, the CDR3 is TGCGCCAGCAGCTTGGAGCCTCAGACTGGTAATACGCAGTATTTT. Its protein is CASSLEPQTGNTQYF.

The V gene is TRBV7-3, the J gene TRBJ2-3; D is unresolved. Germline V CDR1 and CDR2: SGHTA, FQGTGA. Trimming left V 5 bases short and J 1 base short, with 7 bases between. The CDR3 has 13 amino acids. CDR3 region: CASSAQGTDTQYF. The CDR3, as DNA: TGTGCCAGCAGCGCCCAGGGCACAGATACGCAGTATTTT.

The V gene is TRBV13, the J gene TRBJ2-3; 8 bases are a match to TRBD2. V gave up 0 bases and J gave up 1 base; unmatched junction bases: 6. Germline loops: CDR1 PRHDT, CDR2 FYEKMQ (reference sequence). The CDR3 spans 17 residues. CDR3 protein: CASSLGSGLGGTDTQYF. Written as DNA, the CDR3 is TGTGCCAGCAGCTTAGGATCGGGACTAGGCGGCACAGATACGCAGTATTTT.

The chain is built from TRBV5-1 and TRBJ1-1, with D perhaps TRBD1 (5 bases). CDR3 length equals 14 residues. Trimming removed 4 bases at V and 5 bases at J, with 15 bases between. The germline V gene has CDR1 SGHRS and CDR2 YFSETQ. For the CDR3, the DNA is TGCGCCAGCAGCCCGGGACCGAGCGATACTGAAGCTTTCTTT. It yields the protein CASSPGPSDTEAFF.

As to this clone: The sample contains more than one DNA sequence encoding this CDR3. The chain joins TRBV7-2 to TRBJ1-5; tentatively, D is TRBD1 (5 bases). V lost 1 base, J lost 2 bases, and 9 bases lay in between. The CDR3 runs 15 residues. The V gene's germline CDR1 is SGHTA and CDR2 FQGNSA. The CDR3 nucleotides read TGTGCCAGCAGCTTAGGAGGGGTGGGCAATCAGCCCCAGCATTTT. Amino acid sequence: CASSLGGVGNQPQHF.

The rearrangement joins TRBV4-1 to TRBJ1-5, with 11 bases fitting TRBD1. This CDR3 spans 14 amino acids. J was trimmed by 6 bases and V by 3 bases; bases with no gene match: 1. Germline-derived CDR1 and CDR2 are MGHRA and YSYEKL. This CDR3 is CASSQDRGLQPQHF. In DNA form, the CDR3 reads TGCGCCAGCAGCCAGGACAGGGGGCTTCAGCCCCAGCATTTT.

The V gene is TRBV6-5, the J gene TRBJ1-2; D might be TRBD1 (5 bases). Trimming removed 2 bases at V and 8 bases at J, with 9 bases between. Germline CDR1 reads MNHEY; CDR2 reads SVGAGI. The CDR3 has 12 amino acids. CDR3 protein: CASSYGRDGYTF. CDR3 DNA sequence: TGTGCCAGCAGTTACGGCAGGGACGGCTACACCTTC.

This chain links TRBV7-9 with TRBJ1-2; no reliable D call. Germline assignment: CDR1 SEHNR and CDR2 FQNEAQ (reference sequence). The CDR3 spans 14 residues. Trimming took 1 base from V and 4 from J, leaving 10 bases between them. As DNA, the CDR3 is TGTGCCAGCAGCTTAGTGGGTAACCTCTATGGCTACACCTTC. Amino acid sequence: CASSLVGNLYGYTF.

Turning to this clone: A read error is likely, as this CDR3 ends without the conserved phenylalanine or tryptophan. The DNA is left out, because the CDR3 cannot be placed on it with certainty; the CDR3 is given as TCRdb lists it. This chain joins TRBV5-8 and TRBJ2-6. Germline CDR1 SGHTS, CDR2 YDEGEE. The CDR3 totals 14 residues, both ends included. The CDR3 loop is CASIPCHPHKVGPI.

This sequence joins TRBV4-2 and TRBJ1-5; D is uncertain. CDR3 length equals 15 residues. Germline CDR1 is LGHNA and CDR2 is YNFKEQ. The V end lost 0 bases, the J end lost 0 bases, and 6 bases lay between the germline ends. The CDR3 DNA follows: TGTGCCAGCAGCCAAGATCAAGGTAGCAATCAGCCCCAGCATTTT. This encodes CASSQDQGSNQPQHF.

The genes are TRBV10-3 and TRBJ2-7; D is undetermined. V was cut by 2 bases and J by 6 bases, with 5 bases left in between. CDR3 size: 11 residues. Germline V lookup: CDR1 ENHRY, CDR2 SYGVKD. CDR3 nucleotide sequence: TGTGCCATCAGTGAGGGATCCGAGCAGTACTTC. Its translation: CAISEGSEQYF.

About this clone itself: A read error may be the cause here, since a much bigger clone is one base away. This chain joins TRBV6-5 and TRBJ2-1; D ambiguous. The CDR3 is 11 residues long. Germline V gives CDR1 MNHEY, CDR2 SVGAGI. The CDR3 nucleotides read TGTGCCAGCAGTTCCTTCAATGAGCAGTTCTTC. Protein product: CASSSFNEQFF.

The chain combines TRBV10-3 with TRBJ2-7; 16 bases are shared with TRBD2. This CDR3 spans 17 amino acids. Germline V gives CDR1 ENHRY, CDR2 SYGVKD. V shed 6 bases and J 2 bases; nucleotides not matched to a gene: 7. The CDR3 region is CAISAGTSGGEAYEQYF. CDR3 nucleotides: TGTGCCATCAGCGCTGGGACTAGCGGGGGGGAGGCCTACGAGCAGTACTTC.

The chain recombines TRBV6-1 with TRBJ1-2; D gene ambiguous. The CDR3 totals 13 residues. In germline, CDR1 is MNHNS, CDR2 SASEGT. V dropped 4 bases and J dropped 3 bases, with 9 bases sitting between them. The CDR3, as DNA: TGTGCCAGCAGTGCCACACCCGACTATGGCTACACCTTC. This gives the protein CASSATPDYGYTF.

The V gene is TRBV14, the J gene TRBJ1-2; 9 bases are a match to TRBD1. This CDR3 is 16 amino acids long. V lost 2 bases to trimming and J lost 2 bases; unmatched junction nucleotides: 6. Germline V CDR1 and CDR2: SGHDN, FVKESK. The CDR3 spells CASSQTTGGNNYGYTF. The DNA for the CDR3 is TGTGCCAGCAGCCAAACGACAGGGGGTAACAACTATGGCTACACCTTC.

The V gene is TRBV11-2, the J gene TRBJ1-6; D call uncertain. Germline assignment: CDR1 SGHAT and CDR2 FQNNGV. V lost 0 bases and J lost 9, with 18 bases in between. This CDR3 region has 17 residues. CDR3 sequence reads: CASSLELGTTFLSPLHF. The CDR3 coding sequence is TGTGCCAGCAGCTTAGAGCTTGGTACAACCTTCCTTTCACCCCTCCACTTT.

The CDR3 coding sequence is TGTGCCACCAGCCGGACATCCACTGAAGCTTTCTTT. Protein sequence: CATSRTSTEAFF. This chain uses TRBV15 with TRBJ1-1, with D perhaps matching TRBD1 (5 bases). The V gene's germline CDR1 is LNHNV and CDR2 YYDKDF (reference sequence). CDR3 length equals 12 residues. Trimming removed 5 bases at V and 4 bases at J, with 8 bases between.

The CDR3 region is CASSFRTGGHTDTQYF. CDR3 DNA: TGTGCCAGCAGCTTCCGGACAGGTGGCCACACAGATACGCAGTATTTT. V and J are TRBV7-3 and TRBJ2-3; TRBD1 matches at 7 bases. CDR3 size: 16 residues. V lost 3 bases, J lost 2 bases, and 8 bases stayed unmatched. From germline, CDR1 is SGHTA and CDR2 FQGTGA.

Note on this clone: In the same sample, other DNA sequences code for this CDR3. The chain employs TRBV9 and TRBJ2-1; D is uncertain. This CDR3 has 15 residues. Per germline, CDR1 SGDLS and CDR2 YYNGEE. Trimming took off 5 bases at V and 0 bases at J, with 12 bases between the two ends. The CDR3 coding sequence is TGTGCCAGCAGTGTTGGGGTCACCTCCTACAATGAGCAGTTCTTC. Its translation: CASSVGVTSYNEQFF.

This clone was seen just once. Other DNA sequences from this sample encode an identical CDR3 as well. CDR3: CASSPPGGGTYEQYF. CDR3 nucleotides: TGTGCCAGCTCACCACCGGGGGGAGGGACGTACGAGCAGTACTTC. V usage is TRBV18 and J usage is TRBJ2-7, with 7 bases fitting TRBD2. V trimming: 0 bases; J trimming: 4 bases; junction bases outside the gene matches: 6. In germline, CDR1 is KGHSH, CDR2 LQKENI. The CDR3 extends over 15 amino acids.

In its sample, this clone was seen once. V and J are TRBV28 and TRBJ1-2; a weak D match, TRBD1 (5 bases). The CDR3 runs to 12 residues. Germline-derived CDR1 and CDR2 are MDHEN and SYDVKM. V lost 4 bases and J lost 5, with 8 bases in between. In nucleotides, the CDR3 is TGTGCCAGCAGTTGGGGGGATTATGGCTACACCTTC. Translation gives CASSWGDYGYTF.

This clone showed up just a few times. The V gene is TRBV10-2, the J gene TRBJ1-1; D perhaps matches TRBD1 (5 bases). V lost 6 bases and J lost 4, with 9 bases in between. The CDR3 has 12 residues. The germline V gene has CDR1 WSHSY and CDR2 SAAADI. The CDR3 here is CASSQGFTEAFF. In DNA, the CDR3 is TGCGCCAGCAGCCAGGGTTTCACTGAAGCTTTCTTT.